The present T cell receptor beta chain was sequenced within a study of blood T cell repertoires in COVID-19. Study as a whole: Some COVID-19 samples were acute and others convalescent; all came from the United States, Italy and Spain.

This clone was seen only once. With 3 bases clipped from V and 4 bases from J, the junction kept 5 bases outside the gene matches. This CDR3 contains 16 residues. Germline-derived CDR1 and CDR2 are SEHNR and FQNEAQ (reference sequence). Per the original methods: Reference gene primer amplification yielded estimated nucleated cell counts. Measured with immunoSEQ multiplex PCR; TCRdb has only the in-frame clones, and not every one. Clone size and V and J calls were adopted from that table, with D and trimming inferred from the DNA. Counted here are 250,000 to 300,000 clones, 85% occurring once; the ten biggest clones make up around 5.5%.

This rearrangement joins TRBV7-9 to TRBJ2-3; 12 bases are a match to TRBD1. The TCR sequence derives from a man aged 50 or older with active or convalescent COVID-19. Input material: peripheral blood. CDR3 bases: TGTGCCAGCAGCTTGCCGGGACAGGGGGCCGCAGATACGCAGTATTTT. It yields the protein CASSLPGQGAADTQYF.